The source of this T cell receptor beta chain is a study of sequential checkpoint blockade in melanoma. The CDR3 extends over 15 amino acids. Trimming removed 1 base from V and 4 bases from J; junction bases left unmatched: 3. CDR1 and CDR2 (germline): SGHDN, FVKESK. Treatment defined: randomized to nivolumab then ipilimumab (arm A) or the reverse (arm B). Produced via immunoSEQ multiplex PCR; TCRdb's table is partial and in-frame only. Of 6,500 to 9,000 clones in the sample, about 20% were seen once. The V gene is TRBV14, the J gene TRBJ2-1, with 8 bases that match TRBD2. The specimen comprised tumor tissue (inferred from file names), sampled from a patient given nivolumab and ipilimumab in sequence. This sequence originates from a human donor with melanoma. CDR3 sequence: CASSQAGGQYNEQFF. The CDR3 DNA is TGTGCCAGCAGCCAAGCGGGGGGGCAATACAATGAGCAGTTCTTC.